This paragraph reports one TCR beta chain. Its matching antigen is unknown. The sample is drawn from a study of blood T cells in healthy people across ages. Study-wide points: Both naive CD4+ cell counts and diversity were greater in long-lived donors than in aged donors.

Then a second PCR, running roughly 6 to 11 cycles, was carried out with a sample-barcoded 5' primer and a J-beta primer mix. With 12 random nucleotides, a template-switch adaptor tagged each individual cDNA molecule. TCRdb re-derived calls from the 5' RACE reads in MiXCR, one entry per CDR3 protein. The table has roughly 730,000 distinct CDR3 sequences, approximately 53% seen once. CDR1 LNHNV and CDR2 YYDKDF come from the germline V gene (reference sequence). V was cut by 1 base and J by 1 base, with 10 bases left in between. The CDR3 contains 15 residues. The authors extracted at least 5 micrograms of total RNA per sample.

The chain uses TRBV15 and TRBJ1-1; D perhaps matches TRBD1 (6 bases). The origin of this receptor is a man between 35 and 55 years old in good health. Sequencing input: blood. CDR3 in DNA: TGTGCCACCAGCAGAGCCCAGACAGGGAACACTGAAGCTTTCTTT. It specifies CATSRAQTGNTEAFF. Full variable domain (outside the CDR3, taken from reference TRBV15 and TRBJ1-1): DAMVIQNPRYQVTQFGKPVTLSCSQTLNHNVMYWYQQKSSQAPKLLFHYYDKDFNNEADTPDNFQSRRPNTSFCFLDIRSPGLGDTAMYLCATSRAQTGNTEAFFGQGTRLTVV.